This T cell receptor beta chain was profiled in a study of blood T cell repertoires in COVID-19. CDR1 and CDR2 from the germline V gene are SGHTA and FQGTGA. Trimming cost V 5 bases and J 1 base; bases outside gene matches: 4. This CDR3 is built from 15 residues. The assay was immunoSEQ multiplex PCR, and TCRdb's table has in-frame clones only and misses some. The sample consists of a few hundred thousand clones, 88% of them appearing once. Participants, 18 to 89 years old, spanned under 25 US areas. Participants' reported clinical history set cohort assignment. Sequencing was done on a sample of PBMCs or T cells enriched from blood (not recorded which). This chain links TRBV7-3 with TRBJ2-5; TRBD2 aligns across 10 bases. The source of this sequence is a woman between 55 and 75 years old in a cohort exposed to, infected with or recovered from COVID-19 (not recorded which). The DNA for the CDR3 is TGTGCCAGCAGCGCCGGGACTAGCGCCCAAGAGACCCAGTACTTC. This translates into CASSAGTSAQETQYF.